Each of the 22 T cell receptor beta chains below was sequenced from the same sample in a study of beta chain features in type 1 diabetes. For these TCRs, the target antigens are not known. The study's findings and limits: Among all four CD4+ subsets, Type 1 diabetes patients had TCRB CDR3s that were moderately but significantly shorter.

The sequenced template was cDNA made from the entire isolated RNA. TCRdb's copy holds only in-frame clones and misses some; the assay was immunoSEQ multiplex PCR. Seen here are a few hundred thousand clones, about 15% observed once, and the top ten hold less than 0.02%. Specimen: naive CD4+ T cells from blood. The receptors originated from a man aged 18 to 30 with type 1 diabetes.

This clone was detected only a few times. This rearrangement joins TRBV5-4 to TRBJ2-2; D unresolved. Germline values: CDR1 SGHNT, CDR2 YYREEE (reference sequence). Trimming took off 1 base at V and 7 bases at J, with 14 bases between the two ends. The CDR3 loop spans 15 amino acids. The CDR3 coding sequence is TGTGCCAGCAGCTTGAATCCGACCGGAGACGGGGAGCTGTTTTTT. Protein sequence: CASSLNPTGDGELFF.

This clone occurred a few times. This chain uses TRBV5-5 with TRBJ2-1; TRBD2 might be the D (5 bases). Germline-derived CDR1 and CDR2 are SGHKS and YYEKEE (reference sequence). Deletions cut 1 base from V and 2 bases from J, with 16 bases between. The CDR3 covers 17 residues. The CDR3 loop is CASSLSFGLAPYNEQFF. The CDR3 coding sequence is TGTGCCAGCAGCTTGAGCTTTGGGCTAGCCCCCTACAATGAGCAGTTCTTC.

This clone has only a few counts. The gene calls are TRBV18 and TRBJ1-4; tentatively, D is TRBD1 (5 bases). Between the trimmed V and J ends, which lost 3 bases and 14 bases, there was a span of 10 bases. The CDR3 length is 11 residues. Germline CDR1 and CDR2: KGHSH and LQKENI. CDR3 loop: CASSPETDLFF. The CDR3, as DNA: TGTGCCAGCTCACCTGAGACAGACCTGTTTTTT.

The genes are TRBV11-2 and TRBJ2-1; unclear D gene. The CDR3 contains 14 residues. CDR1 and CDR2 from the germline V gene are SGHAT and FQNNGV. Trimming left V 1 base short and J 2 bases short, with 6 bases between. CDR3 sequence: CASSLVAPYNEQFF. DNA of the CDR3: TGTGCCAGCAGCTTAGTAGCACCCTACAATGAGCAGTTCTTC.

The CDR3 DNA sequence: TGTGCCACCAGCAGGGTTAAACTCATGAACACTGAAGCTTTCTTT. As protein: CATSRVKLMNTEAFF. V is TRBV15 and J is TRBJ1-1, with D unclear. The CDR3 is 15 amino acids. Germline loops: CDR1 LNHNV, CDR2 YYDKDF (reference sequence). V lost 3 bases and J 0 bases, leaving 11 bases between the germline ends.

The chain joins TRBV18 to TRBJ2-6, with 8 bases fitting TRBD1. Germline CDR1 reads KGHSH; CDR2 reads LQKENI. This CDR3 has 20 amino acids. After removal of 2 bases from V and 0 bases from J, the junction contained 12 bases not matched to a gene. CDR3 DNA sequence: TGTGCCAGCTCACCATCGATCCCACAGGGGGTGGACTCTGGGGCCAACGTCCTGACTTTC. Protein product: CASSPSIPQGVDSGANVLTF.

The chain employs TRBV7-2 and TRBJ1-4; 10 bases agree with TRBD1. The CDR3 loop spans 14 amino acids. Trimming at V came to 5 bases and at J to 8 bases, leaving 5 bases not matched to a gene. Germline-derived CDR1 and CDR2 are SGHTA and FQGNSA. The chain's CDR3 is CASSPGQGREKLFF. CDR3 nucleotide sequence: TGTGCCAGCAGCCCGGGACAGGGGAGAGAAAAACTGTTTTTT.

This clone turned up a few times. The chain uses TRBV7-2 and TRBJ2-7, with TRBD1 as a possible D gene (5 bases). This CDR3 has 13 amino acids. Germline CDR1 and CDR2: SGHTA and FQGNSA. The V gene lost 5 bases and the J gene lost 0 bases, with 8 bases spanning the gap. The CDR3 spells CASSPRGSYEQYF. The CDR3 coding sequence is TGTGCCAGCAGCCCTAGGGGCTCCTACGAGCAGTACTTC.

This chain connects TRBV4-1 to TRBJ2-3; tentatively, D is TRBD2 (5 bases). The ends were cut back, 10 bases at V and 1 base at J, with 15 bases in the middle. Germline values: CDR1 MGHRA, CDR2 YSYEKL. The length of the CDR3 is 14 residues. The CDR3 loop reads CATKTSPGTDTQYF. CDR3 nucleotide sequence: TGCGCCACCAAAACTAGTCCCGGCACAGATACGCAGTATTTT.

This clone was picked up a small number of times. This chain joins TRBV4-1 and TRBJ2-1, with D tentatively TRBD2 (6 bases). The CDR3 contains 16 residues. CDR1 and CDR2 from the germline V gene are MGHRA and YSYEKL. Trimming shortened V by 2 bases and J by 4 bases, and 15 bases separated the two germline ends. The CDR3 here is CASSQLTSLAYNEQFF. The CDR3 DNA sequence: TGCGCCAGCAGCCAACTGACTAGTTTGGCTTACAATGAGCAGTTCTTC.

There are a few counts of this clone. The chain has TRBV7-8 and TRBJ2-7, with TRBD1 matching 7 bases. Germline CDR1 and CDR2: SGHVS and FQNEAQ. The ends lost 6 bases at V and 1 base at J; junction bases unmatched: 6. The CDR3 covers 14 residues. The CDR3 nucleotides are TGTGCCAGCAGAACCCGACAGGGATCCTACGAGCAGTACTTC. The encoded protein is CASRTRQGSYEQYF.

In nucleotides, the CDR3 is TGTGCCAGTAGATGGGGCAGGAATCAGCCCCAGCATTTT. This sequence encodes CASRWGRNQPQHF. The chain employs TRBV19 and TRBJ1-5, with a weak D call TRBD1 (5 bases). V lost 6 bases to trimming and J lost 4 bases, with 10 bases between them. The CDR3 length is 13 residues. The V gene's germline CDR1 is LNHDA and CDR2 SQIVND (reference sequence).

This clone was counted a few times. This chain connects TRBV20-1 to TRBJ2-7, with 8 nucleotides matching TRBD1. Germline values: CDR1 DFQATT, CDR2 SNEGSKA (reference sequence). This CDR3 region has 11 residues. The J segment lost 6 bases and the V segment lost 6 bases, leaving 4 bases of the junction unmatched. CDR3 sequence (DNA): TGCAGTGCCCGACAGGGGCGCGAGCAGTACTTC. Its protein product is CSARQGREQYF.

J is TRBJ1-5 and V is TRBV6-5; weak D call: TRBD1 (5 bases). The CDR3 has 12 residues. Per the germline V gene, CDR1 is MNHEY and CDR2 is SVGAGI. Trimming removed 8 bases from V and 3 bases from J, with 8 bases in between. The CDR3 sequence is CASGTPNQPQHF. The CDR3 coding sequence is TGTGCCAGCGGGACTCCCAATCAGCCCCAGCATTTT.

This clone appeared a few times. The chain employs TRBV30 and TRBJ1-5; D is undetermined. CDR1 and CDR2 from the germline V gene are GTSNPN and SVGIG (reference sequence). With 1 base removed from V and 4 bases from J, the gap between germline ends came to 11 bases. The CDR3 loop spans 14 amino acids. DNA of the CDR3: TGTGCCTGGAGTGCCCGGGAAGAAAATCAGCCCCAGCATTTT. Translated, it gives CAWSAREENQPQHF. Complete variable domain (other parts from reference TRBV30 and TRBJ1-5): SQTIHQWPATLVQPVGSPLSLECTVEGTSNPNLYWYRQAAGRGLQLLFYSVGIGQISSEVPQNLSASRPQDRQFILSSKKLLLSDSGFYLCAWSAREENQPQHFGDGTRLSIL.

V is TRBV11-2 and J is TRBJ2-5, with TRBD1 identical over 7 bases. Germline CDR1 reads SGHAT; CDR2 reads FQNNGV. The V and J ends lost 1 base and 5 bases, in that order; junction bases with no gene match: 7. This CDR3 is built from 15 residues. The CDR3 sequence: CASSLGPTGRETQYF. The CDR3 region has the DNA TGTGCCAGCAGCTTAGGCCCGACAGGGCGGGAGACCCAGTACTTC.

CDR3 region: CASNRVLVNTEAFF. DNA of the CDR3: TGTGCCAGCAACAGGGTTTTGGTGAACACTGAAGCTTTCTTT. The gene calls are TRBV2 and TRBJ1-1, with TRBD1 as a possible D gene (6 bases). The CDR3 spans 14 residues. The germline V and J ends were trimmed by 7 bases and 0 bases, with 12 bases remaining between them. Germline values: CDR1 SNHLY, CDR2 FYNNEI.

This clone was seen a handful of times. The chain recombines TRBV14 with TRBJ1-5; 7 nucleotides align to TRBD1. From germline, CDR1 is SGHDN and CDR2 FVKESK. The CDR3 runs 14 residues. Trimming at V came to 5 bases and at J to 3 bases, leaving 4 bases not matched to a gene. CDR3 coding DNA: TGTGCCAGCAGCGAGGGACAGAACAATCAGCCCCAGCATTTT. Its translation: CASSEGQNNQPQHF.

This clone occurred a few times. This rearrangement joins TRBV4-3 to TRBJ2-2, with 8 bases identical to TRBD1. V trimming: 0 bases; J trimming: 4 bases; junction bases outside the gene matches: 4. This CDR3 comprises 16 residues. Germline V CDR1 and CDR2: LGHNA, YSLEER. The CDR3 reads CASSQDITGGTGELFF. In DNA, the CDR3 is TGCGCCAGCAGCCAAGATATTACAGGGGGCACCGGGGAGCTGTTTTTT.

This clone was observed a handful of times. V is TRBV10-3 and J is TRBJ2-1; TRBD2 might be the D (5 bases). The V end was cut by 5 bases, the J end by 0 bases, with 11 bases between. The CDR3 has 15 residues. Germline V CDR1 and CDR2: ENHRY, SYGVKD. This CDR3 is CAISTREGSYNEQFF. CDR3 in DNA: TGTGCCATCAGTACCCGCGAGGGCTCCTACAATGAGCAGTTCTTC.

The chain carries TRBV14 and TRBJ2-4, with 8 nucleotides matching TRBD2. This CDR3 comprises 14 residues. CDR1 and CDR2 (germline): SGHDN, FVKESK. The ends lost 4 bases at V and 8 bases at J; junction bases unmatched: 7. CDR3 region: CASSPRTSPDIQYF. The DNA for the CDR3 is TGTGCCAGCAGCCCTAGGACTAGCCCAGACATTCAGTACTTC.

This clone has a handful of counts. The V and J genes are TRBV5-1 and TRBJ2-3, with 7 bases fitting TRBD1. Unmatched junction bases numbered 5, after V lost 1 base and J lost 0 bases. Germline V gene lookup returns CDR1 SGHRS and CDR2 YFSETQ. The CDR3 totals 16 residues. CDR3 amino acids: CASSLHGTASTDTQYF. The CDR3 nucleotides read TGCGCCAGCAGCTTGCACGGGACAGCAAGCACAGATACGCAGTATTTT. The full variable domain, completed using reference TRBV5-1 and TRBJ2-3, is KAGVTQTPRYLIKTRGQQVTLSCSPISGHRSVSWYQQTPGQGLQFLFEYFSETQRNKGNFPGRFSGRQFSNSRSEMNVSTLELGDSALYLCASSLHGTASTDTQYFGPGTRLTVL.